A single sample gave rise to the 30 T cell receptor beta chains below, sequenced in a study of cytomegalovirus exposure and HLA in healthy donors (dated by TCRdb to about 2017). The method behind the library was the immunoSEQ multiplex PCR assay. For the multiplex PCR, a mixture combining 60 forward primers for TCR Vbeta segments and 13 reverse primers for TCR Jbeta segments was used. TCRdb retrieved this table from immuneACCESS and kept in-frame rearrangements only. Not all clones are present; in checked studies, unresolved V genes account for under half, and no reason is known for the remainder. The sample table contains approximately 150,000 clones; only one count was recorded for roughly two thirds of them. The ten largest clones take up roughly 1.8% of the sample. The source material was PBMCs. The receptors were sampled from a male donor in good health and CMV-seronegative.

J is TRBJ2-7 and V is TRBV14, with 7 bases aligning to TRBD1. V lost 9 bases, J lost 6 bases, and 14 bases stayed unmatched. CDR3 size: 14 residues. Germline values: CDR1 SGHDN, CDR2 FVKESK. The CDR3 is CARGDDRVSPEQYF. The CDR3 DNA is TGTGCCAGGGGGGATGACAGGGTATCACCCGAGCAGTACTTC.

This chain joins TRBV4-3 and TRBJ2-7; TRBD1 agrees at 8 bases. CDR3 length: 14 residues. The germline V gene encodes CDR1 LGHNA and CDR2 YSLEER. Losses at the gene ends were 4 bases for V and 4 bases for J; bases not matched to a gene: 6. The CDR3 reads CASSPGQGRYEQYF. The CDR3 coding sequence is TGCGCCAGCAGCCCCGGACAGGGTCGTTACGAGCAGTACTTC.

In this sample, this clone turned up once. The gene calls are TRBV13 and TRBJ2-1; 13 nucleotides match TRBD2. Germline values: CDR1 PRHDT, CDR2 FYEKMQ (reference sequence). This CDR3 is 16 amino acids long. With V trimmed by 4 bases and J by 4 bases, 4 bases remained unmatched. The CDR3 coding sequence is TGTGCCAGCAGCTCACTAGCGGGGGGGATTTACAATGAGCAGTTCTTC. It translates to CASSSLAGGIYNEQFF. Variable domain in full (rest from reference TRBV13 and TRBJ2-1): AAGVIQSPRHLIKEKRETATLKCYPIPRHDTVYWYQQGPGQDPQFLISFYEKMQSDKGSIPDRFSAQQFSDYHSELNMSSLELGDSALYFCASSSLAGGIYNEQFFGPGTRLTVL.

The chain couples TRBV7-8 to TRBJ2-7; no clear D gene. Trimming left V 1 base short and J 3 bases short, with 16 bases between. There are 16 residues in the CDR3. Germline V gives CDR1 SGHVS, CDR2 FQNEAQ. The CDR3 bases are TGTGCCAGCAGCTTAGGGTACCGGTTCACCTTCTACGAGCAGTACTTC. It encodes CASSLGYRFTFYEQYF.

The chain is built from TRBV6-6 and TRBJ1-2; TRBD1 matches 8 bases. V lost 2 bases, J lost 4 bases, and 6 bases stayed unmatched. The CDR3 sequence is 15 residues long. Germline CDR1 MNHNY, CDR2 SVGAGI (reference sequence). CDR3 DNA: TGTGCCAGCAGTTACACAGGACAGGGTCTCTATGGCTACACCTTC. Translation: CASSYTGQGLYGYTF.

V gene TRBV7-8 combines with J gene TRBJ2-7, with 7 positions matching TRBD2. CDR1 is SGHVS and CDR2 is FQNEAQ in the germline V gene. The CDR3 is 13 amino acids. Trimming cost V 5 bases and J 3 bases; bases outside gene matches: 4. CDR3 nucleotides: TGTGCCAGCAGCACCGGGGAGGGCTACGAGCAGTACTTC. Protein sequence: CASSTGEGYEQYF.

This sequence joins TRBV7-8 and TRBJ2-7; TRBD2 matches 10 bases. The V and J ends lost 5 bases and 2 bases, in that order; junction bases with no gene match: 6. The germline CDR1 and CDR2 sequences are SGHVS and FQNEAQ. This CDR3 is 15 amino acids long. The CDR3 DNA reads TGTGCCAGCAGCCCATGGACTAGCGGAGCCTACGAGCAGTACTTC. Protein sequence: CASSPWTSGAYEQYF.

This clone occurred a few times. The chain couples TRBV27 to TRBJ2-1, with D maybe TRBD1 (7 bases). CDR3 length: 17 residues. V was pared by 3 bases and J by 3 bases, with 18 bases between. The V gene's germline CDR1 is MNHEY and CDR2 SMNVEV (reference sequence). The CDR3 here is CASSFRGGGGFYNEQFF. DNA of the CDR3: TGTGCCAGCAGTTTTCGTGGAGGAGGGGGCTTCTACAATGAGCAGTTCTTC.

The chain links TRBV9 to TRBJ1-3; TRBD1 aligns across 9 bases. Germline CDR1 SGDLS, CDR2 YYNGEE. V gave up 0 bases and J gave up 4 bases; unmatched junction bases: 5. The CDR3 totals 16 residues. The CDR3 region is CASSVEGQGGGNTIYF. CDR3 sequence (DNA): TGTGCCAGCAGCGTAGAGGGACAGGGTGGAGGAAACACCATATATTTT.

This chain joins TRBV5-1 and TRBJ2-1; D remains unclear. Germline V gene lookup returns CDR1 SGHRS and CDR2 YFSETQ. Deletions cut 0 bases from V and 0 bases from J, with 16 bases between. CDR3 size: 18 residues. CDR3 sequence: CASSLVPPPGGSYNEQFF. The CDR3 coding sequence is TGCGCCAGCAGCTTGGTTCCCCCTCCGGGTGGCTCCTACAATGAGCAGTTCTTC.

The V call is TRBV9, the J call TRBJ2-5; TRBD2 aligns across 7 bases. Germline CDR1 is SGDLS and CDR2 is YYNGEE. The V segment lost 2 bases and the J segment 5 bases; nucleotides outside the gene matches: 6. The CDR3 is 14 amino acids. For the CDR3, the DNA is TGTGCCAGCAGCGTCTGGGGGGGGGATGAGACCCAGTACTTC. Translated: CASSVWGGDETQYF. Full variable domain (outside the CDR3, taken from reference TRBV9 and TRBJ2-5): DSGVTQTPKHLITATGQRVTLRCSPRSGDLSVYWYQQSLDQGLQFLIQYYNGEERAKGNILERFSAQQFPDLHSELNLSSLELGDSALYFCASSVWGGDETQYFGPGTRLLVL.

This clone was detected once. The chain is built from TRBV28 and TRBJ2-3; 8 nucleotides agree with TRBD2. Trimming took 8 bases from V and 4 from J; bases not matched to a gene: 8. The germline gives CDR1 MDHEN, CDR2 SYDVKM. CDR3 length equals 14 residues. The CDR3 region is CASSKRGPPDTQYF. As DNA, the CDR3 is TGTGCCAGCTCAAAGCGGGGGCCCCCAGATACGCAGTATTTT.

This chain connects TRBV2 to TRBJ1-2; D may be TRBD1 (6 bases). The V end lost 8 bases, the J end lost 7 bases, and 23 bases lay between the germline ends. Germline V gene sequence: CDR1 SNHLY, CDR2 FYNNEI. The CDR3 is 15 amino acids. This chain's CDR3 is CASSPRGGAQGGYTF. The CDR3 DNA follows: TGTGCCAGCTCGCCGCGGGGGGGGGCTCAAGGTGGCTACACCTTC.

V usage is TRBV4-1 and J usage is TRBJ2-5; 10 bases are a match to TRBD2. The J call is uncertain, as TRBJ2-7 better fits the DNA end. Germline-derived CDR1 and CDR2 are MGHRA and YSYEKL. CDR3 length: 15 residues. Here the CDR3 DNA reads TGCGCCAGCAGCCAGGCTAGCGGGGGAGGGTACGAGCAGTACTTC. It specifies CASSQASGGGYEQYF.

CDR3 DNA: TGTGCTAGTGGTTTAGGAGGGGCCTCTGGAAACACCATATATTTT. This codes for CASGLGGASGNTIYF. This chain joins TRBV12-5 and TRBJ1-3; TRBD1 might be the D (5 bases). Per the germline V gene, CDR1 is LGHNT and CDR2 is FRNRAP. Trimming removed 3 bases at V and 0 bases at J, with 9 bases between. The CDR3 is 15 residues long. Full variable domain (rest looked up from reference TRBV12-5 and TRBJ1-3): DARVTQTPRHKVTEMGQEVTMRCQPILGHNTVFWYRQTMMQGLELLAYFRNRAPLDDSGMPKDRFSAEMPDATLATLKIQPSEPRDSAVYFCASGLGGASGNTIYFGEGSWLTVV.

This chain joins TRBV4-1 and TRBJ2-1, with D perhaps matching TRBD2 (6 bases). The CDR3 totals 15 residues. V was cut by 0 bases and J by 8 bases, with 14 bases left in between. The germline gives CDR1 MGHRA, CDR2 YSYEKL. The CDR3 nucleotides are TGCGCCAGCAGCCAAGAGTCGGGAGCCGTTGATGAGCAGTTCTTC. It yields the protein CASSQESGAVDEQFF.

CDR3 in DNA: TGTGCCAGCAGTTCCCCTTCGGGGTCTGGAAACACCATATATTTT. Amino acids: CASSSPSGSGNTIYF. The rearrangement uses TRBV6-1 and TRBJ1-3, with D hard to call. This CDR3 comprises 15 residues. Germline loops: CDR1 MNHNS, CDR2 SASEGT. V dropped 5 bases and J dropped 1 base, with 12 bases sitting between them.

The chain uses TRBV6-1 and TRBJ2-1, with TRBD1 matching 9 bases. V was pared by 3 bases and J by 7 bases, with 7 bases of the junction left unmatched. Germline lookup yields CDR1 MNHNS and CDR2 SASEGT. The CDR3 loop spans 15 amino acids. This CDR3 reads CASSDPGTGTNEQFF. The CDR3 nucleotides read TGTGCCAGCAGTGATCCGGGGACAGGGACTAATGAGCAGTTCTTC.

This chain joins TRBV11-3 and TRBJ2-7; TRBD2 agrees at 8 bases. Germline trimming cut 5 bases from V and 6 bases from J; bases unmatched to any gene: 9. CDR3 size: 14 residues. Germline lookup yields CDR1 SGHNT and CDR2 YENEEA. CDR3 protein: CASSGNGGASEQYF. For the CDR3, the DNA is TGTGCCAGCAGCGGAAACGGGGGGGCCTCCGAGCAGTACTTC.

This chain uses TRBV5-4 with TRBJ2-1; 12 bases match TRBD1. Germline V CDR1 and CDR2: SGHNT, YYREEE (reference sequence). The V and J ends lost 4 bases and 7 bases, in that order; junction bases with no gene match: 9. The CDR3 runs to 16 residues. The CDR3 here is CASSRAGQGAGNEQFF. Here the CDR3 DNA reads TGTGCCAGCAGCCGGGCGGGACAGGGGGCGGGTAATGAGCAGTTCTTC.

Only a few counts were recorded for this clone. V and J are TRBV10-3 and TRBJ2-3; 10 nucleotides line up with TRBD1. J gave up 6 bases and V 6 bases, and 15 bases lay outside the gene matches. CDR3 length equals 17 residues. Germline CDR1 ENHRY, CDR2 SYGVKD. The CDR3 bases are TGTGCCATCAGCCCCGCCGGGGGGACAGGGGTGGTCGATACGCAGTATTTT. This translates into CAISPAGGTGVVDTQYF.

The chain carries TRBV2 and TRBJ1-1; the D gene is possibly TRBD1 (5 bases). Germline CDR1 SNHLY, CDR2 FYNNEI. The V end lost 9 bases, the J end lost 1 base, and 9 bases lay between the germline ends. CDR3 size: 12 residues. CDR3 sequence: CARSQGNTEAFF. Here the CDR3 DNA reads TGTGCCAGAAGCCAGGGGAACACTGAAGCTTTCTTT.

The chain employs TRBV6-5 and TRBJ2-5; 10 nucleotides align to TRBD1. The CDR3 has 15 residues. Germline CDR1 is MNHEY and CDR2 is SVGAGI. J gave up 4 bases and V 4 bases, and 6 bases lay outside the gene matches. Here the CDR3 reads CASSSTRTGGETQYF. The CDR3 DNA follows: TGTGCCAGCAGTTCCACCCGGACAGGGGGAGAGACCCAGTACTTC.

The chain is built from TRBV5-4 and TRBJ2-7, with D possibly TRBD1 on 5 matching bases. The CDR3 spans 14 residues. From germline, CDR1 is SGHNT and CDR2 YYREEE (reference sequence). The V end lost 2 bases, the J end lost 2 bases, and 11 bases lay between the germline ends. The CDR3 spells CASSLWAGTYEQYF. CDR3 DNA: TGTGCCAGCAGCTTATGGGCAGGGACCTACGAGCAGTACTTC.

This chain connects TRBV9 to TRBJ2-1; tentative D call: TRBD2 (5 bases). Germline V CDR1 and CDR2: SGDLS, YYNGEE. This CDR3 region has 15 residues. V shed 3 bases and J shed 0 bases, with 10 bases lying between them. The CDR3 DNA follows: TGTGCCAGCAGCGGGGGAACTAGCTCCTACAATGAGCAGTTCTTC. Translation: CASSGGTSSYNEQFF.

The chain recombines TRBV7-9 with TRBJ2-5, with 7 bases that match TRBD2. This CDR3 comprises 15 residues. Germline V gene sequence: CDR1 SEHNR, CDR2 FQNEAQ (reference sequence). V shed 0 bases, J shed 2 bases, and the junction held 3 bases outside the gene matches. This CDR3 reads CASSLAGGKQETQYF. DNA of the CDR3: TGTGCCAGCAGCTTAGCGGGGGGGAAACAAGAGACCCAGTACTTC.

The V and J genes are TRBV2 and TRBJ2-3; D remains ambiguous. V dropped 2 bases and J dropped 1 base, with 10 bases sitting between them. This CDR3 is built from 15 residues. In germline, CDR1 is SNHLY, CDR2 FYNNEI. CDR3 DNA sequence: TGTGCCAGCAGTGAAATGTCTTTCCGCACAGATACGCAGTATTTT. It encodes CASSEMSFRTDTQYF.

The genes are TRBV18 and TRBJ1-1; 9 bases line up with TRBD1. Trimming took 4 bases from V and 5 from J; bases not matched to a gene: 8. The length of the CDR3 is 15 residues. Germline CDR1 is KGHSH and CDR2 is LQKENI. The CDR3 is CASSQKTGGETEAFF. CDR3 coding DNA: TGTGCCAGCTCACAGAAAACAGGGGGCGAGACTGAAGCTTTCTTT.

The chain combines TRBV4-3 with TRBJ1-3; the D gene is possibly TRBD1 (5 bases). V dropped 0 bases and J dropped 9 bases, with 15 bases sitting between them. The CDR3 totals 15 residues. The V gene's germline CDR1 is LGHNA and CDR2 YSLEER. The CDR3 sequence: CASSQDGRQISTIYF. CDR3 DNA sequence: TGCGCCAGCAGCCAAGATGGACGACAGATCAGCACCATATATTTT.

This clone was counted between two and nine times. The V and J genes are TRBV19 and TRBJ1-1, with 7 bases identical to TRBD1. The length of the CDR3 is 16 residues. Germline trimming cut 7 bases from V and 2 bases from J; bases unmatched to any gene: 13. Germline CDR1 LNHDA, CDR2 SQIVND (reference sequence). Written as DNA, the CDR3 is TGTGCCAGTACCCTCCGACAGGGCGTGGGAAACACTGAAGCTTTCTTT. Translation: CASTLRQGVGNTEAFF.